A selection of T cell receptor beta chains follows, all from one sample in a study of glioma-infiltrating T cells. From the multiplex PCR reads, TCRdb called clonotypes with MiXCR, one entry per CDR3 protein. The sample holds roughly 200,000 distinct CDR3 sequences, over 25% seen once. The specimen sequenced was glioma tissue, nonneoplastic brain tissue, or PBMCs (not recorded which). Receptors originate from a human donor with low-grade glioma or glioblastoma, undergoing nonglioma brain surgery, or in good health (not recorded which). Both conserved end residues are part of each CDR3. D genes are given only for firm matches. Expanded clones get a size class; other rows say once, few or many, or leave the size out.

D | size | J | V | CDR3 | DNA
TRBD1 | many | TRBJ2-1 | TRBV19 | CASSSDRAIYNEQFF | TGTGCCAGTAGTAGCGACAGGGCAATCTACAATGAGCAGTTCTTC
- | - | TRBJ2-1 | TRBV5-4 | CASSSLGGASYNEQFF | TGTGCCAGCAGCTCCCTAGGCGGGGCCTCCTACAATGAGCAGTTCTTC
- | - | TRBJ2-3 | TRBV30 | CAWSNGFGKDTQYF | TGTGCCTGGAGTAATGGGTTCGGAAAAGATACGCAGTATTTT
TRBD1 | many | TRBJ2-5 | TRBV6-2/TRBV6-3 | CASSRTGGLETQYF | TGTGCCAGCAGTCGGACAGGGGGCCTGGAGACCCAGTACTTC
- | once | TRBJ1-1 | TRBV28 | CASSWGGAGIVAEAFF | TGTGCCAGCAGTTGGGGTGGGGCAGGCATCGTCGCTGAAGCTTTCTTT
- | many | TRBJ1-5 | TRBV19 | CASSIPPAGNQPQHF | TGTGCCAGTAGTATACCCCCGGCAGGCAATCAGCCCCAGCATTTT
- | - | TRBJ2-7 | TRBV20-1 | CSANYIRDSMSSYEQYF | TGCAGTGCTAACTATATCCGGGACTCCATGTCTAGCTACGAGCAGTACTTC
- | many | TRBJ2-7 | TRBV7-6 | CASSPELESYEQYF | TGTGCCAGCAGCCCCGAACTTGAATCCTACGAGCAGTACTTC
- | many | TRBJ1-2 | TRBV9 | CASSPPLTDSDGYTF | TGTGCCAGCAGCCCTCCCCTGACAGATTCGGATGGCTACACCTTC
- | many | TRBJ1-1 | TRBV19 | CASSRPENTEAFF | TGTGCCAGTAGTAGGCCAGAGAACACTGAAGCTTTCTTT
TRBD1 | many | TRBJ2-7 | TRBV20-1 | CSATGTGFHEQYF | TGCAGTGCTACCGGGACAGGGTTCCACGAGCAGTACTTC
- | many | TRBJ2-7 | TRBV5-1 | CASSLGTTSIAEQYF | TGCGCCAGCAGCTTGGGTACGACTAGTATTGCCGAGCAGTACTTC
TRBD1 | many | TRBJ2-3 | TRBV7-9 | CASSLQVPGQGTDTQYF | TGTGCCAGCAGCCTGCAGGTTCCGGGACAGGGTACAGATACGCAGTATTTT
- | many | TRBJ2-3 | TRBV6-6 | CASSYGSLSTDTQYF | TGTGCCAGCAGTTACGGCTCCCTTAGCACAGATACGCAGTATTTT
TRBD2 | many | TRBJ2-1 | TRBV15 | CATSRDWGSSGVGNEQFF | TGTGCCACCAGCAGAGATTGGGGGTCTAGCGGTGTGGGTAATGAGCAGTTCTTC
TRBD1 | many | TRBJ1-5 | TRBV15 | CATNRGQGGQPQHF | TGTGCCACCAACAGGGGACAGGGTGGGCAGCCCCAGCATTTT
TRBD1 | - | TRBJ1-1 | TRBV3-1 | CASSQLDRGGLEAFF | TGTGCCAGCAGCCAACTCGACAGGGGGGGGCTTGAAGCTTTCTTT
- | few | TRBJ2-3 | TRBV12-3/TRBV12-4 | CASSLMRGRTDTQYF | TGTGCCAGCAGCCTGATGCGAGGTCGCACAGATACGCAGTATTTT
- | - | TRBJ1-5 | TRBV19 | CASSIGGFGNQPQHF | TGTGCCAGTAGTATAGGGGGCTTTGGCAATCAGCCCCAGCATTTT
- | many | TRBJ2-7 | TRBV4-1 | CASSRIPGPNYEQYF | TGCGCCAGCAGCCGTATCCCGGGTCCGAATTACGAGCAGTACTTC
- | many | TRBJ2-3 | TRBV25-1 | CASSNPGSDTQYF | TGTGCCAGCAGTAACCCGGGATCAGATACGCAGTATTTT
- | many | TRBJ1-1 | TRBV7-2 | CASSLSSGAAFF | TGTGCCAGCAGCTTAAGTAGTGGTGCAGCTTTCTTT
TRBD2 | - | TRBJ2-7 | TRBV24-1 | CATSDLECARTSGMPYEQYF | TGTGCCACCAGTGATTTGGAATGCGCCCGGACTAGCGGGATGCCCTACGAGCAGTACTTC
- | few | TRBJ2-7 | TRBV11-2 | CASSLDGSLYEQYF | TGTGCCAGCAGCTTAGATGGGTCCCTCTACGAGCAGTACTTC
- | few | TRBJ1-5 | TRBV5-1 | CASSLWGGNQPQHF | TGCGCCAGCAGCTTGTGGGGTGGCAATCAGCCCCAGCATTTT
TRBD1 | many | TRBJ1-2 | TRBV12-3/TRBV12-4 | CASSLGPGTGYGYTF | TGTGCCAGCAGTTTGGGCCCCGGGACAGGCTATGGCTACACCTTC
- | many | TRBJ1-5 | TRBV19 | CASTPSAVVPQHF | TGTGCCAGTACCCCATCCGCCGTTGTGCCCCAGCATTTT
- | many | TRBJ1-5 | TRBV6-1 | CASRHGAYQPQHF | TGTGCCAGCAGACACGGGGCTTATCAGCCCCAGCATTTT
TRBD1 | - | TRBJ1-2 | TRBV10-2 | CASSEAGQGAFGGYTF | TGCGCCAGCAGTGAGGCGGGACAGGGGGCCTTTGGAGGCTACACCTTC
- | - | TRBJ1-1 | TRBV9 | CASSVGGTADTEALF | TGTGCCAGCAGCGTTGGGGGAACGGCGGACACTGAAGCTCTCTTT
- | - | TRBJ2-3 | TRBV4-2 | CASSLALGGADTQYF | TGTGCCAGCAGCTTAGCGCTGGGGGGGGCGGATACGCAGTATTTT
TRBD1 | many | TRBJ2-7 | TRBV20-1 | CSAQQGTRGEQYF | TGCAGTGCTCAACAGGGGACCCGTGGCGAGCAGTACTTC
- | few | TRBJ1-2 | TRBV4-1 | CASSQGPMSNYGYTF | TGCGCCAGCAGCCAAGGTCCGATGTCTAACTATGGCTACACCTTC
- | many | TRBJ2-7 | TRBV27 | CASSPTQAGGYEQYF | TGTGCCAGCAGCCCAACCCAGGCCGGTGGTTACGAGCAGTACTTC
- | many | TRBJ2-3 | TRBV6-6 | CASSYYPGQHPDTQYF | TGTGCCAGCAGTTACTACCCGGGCCAGCACCCAGATACGCAGTATTTT
TRBD2 | many | TRBJ2-7 | TRBV6-2/TRBV6-3 | CASRTSGSFRQQYF | TGTGCCAGCAGGACTAGCGGGAGTTTTCGGCAGCAGTACTTC
- | many | TRBJ1-1 | TRBV6-1 | CASMAENTEAFF | TGTGCCAGCATGGCGGAGAACACTGAAGCTTTCTTT
TRBD1 | many | TRBJ2-5 | TRBV5-4 | CASSLQGAQETQYF | TGTGCCAGCAGCCTACAGGGGGCCCAAGAGACCCAGTACTTC
- | many | TRBJ2-5 | TRBV29-1 | CSAPTVQETQYF | TGCAGCGCCCCAACAGTACAAGAGACCCAGTACTTC
- | many | TRBJ2-1 | TRBV20-1 | CSARLSSYEQFF | TGCAGTGCTAGGCTATCTTCGTATGAGCAGTTCTTC